The text below deals with one TCR beta chain. Trimming left V 5 bases short and J 2 bases short, with 13 bases between. Germline CDR1 SGHTA, CDR2 FQGNSA. This CDR3 is built from 15 residues. Clones were sequenced by immunoSEQ multiplex PCR, and TCRdb holds only the in-frame ones, with some missing. Of about 320,000 clones detected, 70% to 90% appear once; the ten largest clones hold roughly 2%. This sample was taken from a study of Ad26.COV2.S vaccination and SARS-CoV-2 variants. Treatment here: 15 to 20 received Ad26.COV2.S at low or high dose, single or two shots; 5 received placebo; per-sample allocation not given. The samples date from day 63 after the first vaccine or placebo injection. This Boston cohort included adults aged 18-55 years.

The TCR comes from a person between 18 and 65 years old who received the Ad26.COV2.S COVID-19 vaccine or a placebo. The sequencing here drew on peripheral blood, taken in a trial of Ad26.COV2.S vaccine versus placebo. The V call is TRBV7-2, the J call TRBJ1-5, with unresolved D. CDR3 region: CASSPDGTRNQPQHF. The CDR3, as DNA: TGTGCCAGCAGCCCGGACGGTACACGCAATCAGCCCCAGCATTTT. Drawing the rest from reference TRBV7-2 and TRBJ1-5, the complete variable domain is GAGVSQSPSNKVTEKGKDVELRCDPISGHTALYWYRQSLGQGLEFLIYFQGNSAPDKSGLPSDRFSAERTGGSVSTLTIQRTQQEDSAVYLCASSPDGTRNQPQHFGDGTRLSIL.